This T cell receptor (beta chain) was sequenced during a study of CD8+ T cells in alopecia areata. Study conclusions and caveats: Compared with normal scalp, lesional scalp had higher clonality and more expanded CD8+ clones.

It was cDNA, reverse transcribed from extracted RNA, that served as the sequencing template. The data were produced by immunoSEQ multiplex PCR, yet TCRdb's version contains in-frame clones alone and is incomplete. The repertoire holds 150,000 to 200,000 clones, roughly 70% seen once, with about an eighth in the top ten. The CDR3 totals 14 residues. V gave up 0 bases and J gave up 2 bases, with 5 bases separating them. Germline V gives CDR1 MNHEY, CDR2 SVGAGI. Remarks on this clone: No antigen is known for it.

It was from alopecia areata patients that lesional scalp punch biopsies and peripheral blood were collected. Sequenced here: CD8+ T cells sorted from blood, sampled at week 0. The rearrangement uses TRBV6-5 and TRBJ1-5; D gene ambiguous. The receptor was derived from a human donor with alopecia areata. The CDR3, as DNA: TGTGCCAGCAGTTACTCCCCGGGCAATCAGCCCCAGCATTTT. This translates into CASSYSPGNQPQHF.